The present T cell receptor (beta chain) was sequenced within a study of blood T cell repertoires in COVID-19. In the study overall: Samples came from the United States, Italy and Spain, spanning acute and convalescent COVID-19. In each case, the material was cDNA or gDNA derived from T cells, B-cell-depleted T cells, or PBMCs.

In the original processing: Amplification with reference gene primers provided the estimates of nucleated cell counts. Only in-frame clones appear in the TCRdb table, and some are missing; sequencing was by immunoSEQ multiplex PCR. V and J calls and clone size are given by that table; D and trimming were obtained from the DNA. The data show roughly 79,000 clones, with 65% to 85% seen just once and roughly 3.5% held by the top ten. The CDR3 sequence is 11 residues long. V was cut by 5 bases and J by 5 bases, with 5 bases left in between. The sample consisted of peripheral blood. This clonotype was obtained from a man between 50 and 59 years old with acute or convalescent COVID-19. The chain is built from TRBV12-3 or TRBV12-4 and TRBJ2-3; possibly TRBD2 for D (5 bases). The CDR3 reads CASSRGDTQYF. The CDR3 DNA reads TGTGCCAGCAGTCGGGGAGATACGCAGTATTTT.